The next 9 T cell receptor beta chains were all read from a single sample in a study of OX40 agonist ivuxolimab in advanced cancers. Libraries were prepared by immunoSEQ multiplex PCR; TCRdb keeps only in-frame clonotypes and omits some of them. This table has tens of thousands of clones, about 85% appearing once. The sample in question was CD4+ or CD8+ T cells sorted from blood, obtained in a trial of the OX40 agonist ivuxolimab. The receptors derive from an adult with an advanced solid tumor such as melanoma, head and neck, liver or kidney cancer.

The J gene is TRBJ2-7, the V gene TRBV6-6; D is unclear. CDR1 and CDR2 from the germline V gene are MNHNY and SVGAGI (reference sequence). Trimming removed 7 bases at V and 2 bases at J, with 12 bases between. CDR3 length: 13 residues. The CDR3 sequence: CASTYPAAYEQYF. For the CDR3, the DNA is TGTGCCAGCACCTACCCGGCAGCCTACGAGCAGTACTTC.

The chain employs TRBV28 and TRBJ2-5; TRBD2 matches at 12 bases. V lost 8 bases to trimming and J lost 5 bases; unmatched junction nucleotides: 12. Germline V lookup: CDR1 MDHEN, CDR2 SYDVKM. The CDR3 sequence is 16 residues long. The CDR3 bases are TGTGCCAGCGTTAGCACTAGCGGGAGGTTAGGGGAGACCCAGTACTTC. Translation gives CASVSTSGRLGETQYF.

The chain has TRBV5-4 and TRBJ2-7; D might be TRBD2 (6 bases). The V gene's germline CDR1 is SGHNT and CDR2 YYREEE (reference sequence). V lost 0 bases to trimming and J lost 4 bases, with 14 bases between them. This CDR3 comprises 15 residues. CDR3 bases: TGTGCCAGCAGCTTGGATCCGGGGGTCAGATACGAGCAGTACTTC. The encoded protein is CASSLDPGVRYEQYF.

The V gene is TRBV5-4, the J gene TRBJ2-4; the D gene could be TRBD1 or TRBD2 (5 bases each). Germline V gives CDR1 SGHNT, CDR2 YYREEE (reference sequence). V was shortened by 0 bases and J by 5 bases, with 21 bases between the two germline ends. This CDR3 is 18 amino acids long. The CDR3 protein is CASSLVGGRIEMQNIQYF. The CDR3 DNA follows: TGTGCCAGCAGCTTGGTTGGGGGTAGGATTGAGATGCAAAACATTCAGTACTTC. The variable domain in full, completed from reference TRBV5-4 and TRBJ2-4, reads ETGVTQSPTHLIKTRGQQVTLRCSSQSGHNTVSWYQQALGQGPQFIFQYYREEENGRGNFPPRFSGLQFPNYSSELNVNALELDDSALYLCASSLVGGRIEMQNIQYFGAGTRLSVL.

This chain connects TRBV7-9 to TRBJ2-1; perhaps TRBD1 as D (7 bases). V was trimmed by 5 bases and J by 6 bases, leaving 14 bases between them. CDR1 SEHNR and CDR2 FQNEAQ come from the germline V gene (reference sequence). This CDR3 comprises 14 residues. The CDR3 loop is CASSARQGLNEQFF. The CDR3 nucleotides are TGTGCCAGCAGCGCACGACAGGGACTCAATGAGCAGTTCTTC.

V is TRBV9 and J is TRBJ2-7; 12 bases are a match to TRBD2. CDR1 is SGDLS, CDR2 YYNGEE, per germline. Trimming took 3 bases from V and 6 from J; bases not matched to a gene: 13. The length of the CDR3 is 17 residues. Written as DNA, the CDR3 is TGTGCCAGCAGCGATGGACTAGCGGGAAGTCTTGCCGCCGAGCAGTACTTC. Its protein product is CASSDGLAGSLAAEQYF.

The chain recombines TRBV27 with TRBJ2-7, with TRBD1 matching over 7 bases. The V segment lost 6 bases and the J segment 1 base; nucleotides outside the gene matches: 6. The CDR3 covers 14 residues. CDR1 and CDR2 from the germline V gene are MNHEY and SMNVEV (reference sequence). In DNA, the CDR3 is TGTGCCAGCAGCCCCGGGACAGAGTCCTACGAGCAGTACTTC. The encoded protein is CASSPGTESYEQYF.

The gene calls are TRBV7-2 and TRBJ2-7; 9 bases fit TRBD2. Per germline, CDR1 SGHTA and CDR2 FQGNSA. The CDR3 sequence is 15 residues long. V shed 1 base, J shed 5 bases, and the junction held 6 bases outside the gene matches. The CDR3 is CASSLDWLAGNEQYF. In DNA, the CDR3 is TGTGCCAGCAGCTTAGATTGGCTAGCGGGAAACGAGCAGTACTTC.

Only one count was recorded for this clone. The chain recombines TRBV5-6 with TRBJ2-2; the D gene could be TRBD1 or TRBD2 (5 bases each). V lost 4 bases and J 1 base, leaving 17 bases between the germline ends. This CDR3 contains 17 residues. Germline CDR1 is SGHDT and CDR2 is YYEEEE. CDR3 DNA sequence: TGTGCCAGCAGCCCCCGACGGGGACGTTTGAACACCGGGGAGCTGTTTTTT. Amino acid sequence: CASSPRRGRLNTGELFF.